These 31 T cell receptor beta chains originate from one sample sequenced in a study of blood T cell repertoires in COVID-19. The method was immunoSEQ multiplex PCR; TCRdb's version includes in-frame clones alone and lacks a portion of them. The sample lists fewer than 500,000 clones, over 65% seen once, with around 1.1% in the top ten. The sample taken for sequencing was peripheral blood. The receptor source for this set is a human donor with acute or convalescent COVID-19. The donor label of this sample is uncertain.

This chain links TRBV7-8 with TRBJ1-1, with D hard to call. V shed 2 bases and J shed 11 bases, with 15 bases lying between them. The CDR3 covers 13 residues. Per germline, CDR1 SGHVS and CDR2 FQNEAQ. The CDR3 bases are TGTGCCAGCAGCTTAAAACAGTCGCTACGGGCTTTCTTT. Translation: CASSLKQSLRAFF.

The chain recombines TRBV19 with TRBJ1-3; D not certain. The CDR3 length is 15 residues. Germline CDR1 reads LNHDA; CDR2 reads SQIVND (reference sequence). The germline V and J ends were trimmed by 5 bases and 4 bases, with 15 bases remaining between them. The CDR3 spells CASSPTRTGGNTIYF. CDR3 nucleotides: TGTGCCAGTAGTCCGACCCGGACTGGGGGAAACACCATATATTTT. The complete variable domain, with remaining parts taken from reference TRBV19 and TRBJ1-3, reads DGGITQSPKYLFRKEGQNVTLSCEQNLNHDAMYWYRQDPGQGLRLIYYSQIVNDFQKGDIAEGYSVSREKKESFPLTVTSAQKNPTAFYLCASSPTRTGGNTIYFGEGSWLTVV.

The J gene is TRBJ2-7, the V gene TRBV10-1; D is possibly TRBD1 (6 bases). Trimming cost V 5 bases and J 2 bases, with 16 bases left between them. Germline CDR1 and CDR2: WNHNN and SYGVQD (reference sequence). The CDR3 consists of 15 residues. As DNA, the CDR3 is TGCGCCAGCAGTCAATCTTCGACAGGTACCTACGAGCAGTACTTC. Its translation: CASSQSSTGTYEQYF.

This clone appeared many times. The CDR3 coding sequence is TGTGCCAGCAGCGTAGTAGGGACAGGGGCCTACAATGAGCAGTTCTTC. Translated, it gives CASSVVGTGAYNEQFF. The genes are TRBV9 and TRBJ2-1; 10 bases agree with TRBD1. The germline V gene encodes CDR1 SGDLS and CDR2 YYNGEE. After removal of 0 bases from V and 2 bases from J, the junction contained 2 bases not matched to a gene. This CDR3 region has 16 residues. The full variable domain, in which reference TRBV9 and TRBJ2-1 provide the parts outside the CDR3, is DSGVTQTPKHLITATGQRVTLRCSPRSGDLSVYWYQQSLDQGLQFLIQYYNGEERAKGNILERFSAQQFPDLHSELNLSSLELGDSALYFCASSVVGTGAYNEQFFGPGTRLTVL.

The CDR3 loop is CASEGETTQFF. In DNA, the CDR3 is TGTGCCAGCGAGGGGGAGACTACCCAGTTCTTC. The V gene is TRBV7-9, the J gene TRBJ2-1; maybe TRBD1 (6 bases). This CDR3 has 11 residues. CDR1 is SEHNR, CDR2 FQNEAQ, per germline (reference sequence). The germline V and J ends were trimmed by 8 bases and 13 bases, with 15 bases remaining between them.

The gene calls are TRBV6-5 and TRBJ1-2; 10 bases align to TRBD1. Germline lookup yields CDR1 MNHEY and CDR2 SVGAGI. This CDR3 is 13 amino acids long. Germline trimming cut 6 bases from V and 8 bases from J; bases unmatched to any gene: 6. For the CDR3, the DNA is TGTGCCAGCAGACGACAGGGGGCGGGCGGCTACACCTTC. Its protein is CASRRQGAGGYTF.

The rearrangement links TRBV20-1 to TRBJ1-5, with D hard to call. The CDR3 loop spans 14 amino acids. Germline lookup yields CDR1 DFQATT and CDR2 SNEGSKA (reference sequence). V was pared by 3 bases and J by 4 bases, with 13 bases between. The CDR3 DNA follows: TGCAGTGCTAGTACACTAAGGGAGAATCAGCCCCAGCATTTT. This sequence encodes CSASTLRENQPQHF.

This sequence joins TRBV2 and TRBJ2-3, with unresolved D. Germline CDR1 and CDR2: SNHLY and FYNNEI. CDR3 size: 12 residues. The V end lost 3 bases, the J end lost 7 bases, and 8 bases lay between the germline ends. CDR3 region: CASSDWQNTQYF. As DNA, the CDR3 is TGTGCCAGCAGTGACTGGCAAAATACGCAGTATTTT.

A few counts support this clone. The chain couples TRBV30 to TRBJ2-7; no firm D call. The V and J ends lost 2 bases and 3 bases respectively, with 5 bases between them. Germline V gives CDR1 GTSNPN, CDR2 SVGIG (reference sequence). The CDR3 loop spans 11 amino acids. CDR3 amino acids: CAWSPDYEQYF. Written as DNA, the CDR3 is TGTGCCTGGAGTCCAGACTACGAGCAGTACTTC. The full variable domain, rest sourced from reference TRBV30 and TRBJ2-7, is SQTIHQWPATLVQPVGSPLSLECTVEGTSNPNLYWYRQAAGRGLQLLFYSVGIGQISSEVPQNLSASRPQDRQFILSSKKLLLSDSGFYLCAWSPDYEQYFGPGTRLTVT.

In DNA form, the CDR3 reads TGTGCCAGCAGCTTTAACGGTGAAAAACTGTTTTTT. Protein product: CASSFNGEKLFF. The chain joins TRBV5-5 to TRBJ1-4; D uncertain. This CDR3 is built from 12 residues. Between the trimmed V and J ends, which lost 2 bases and 7 bases, there was a span of 6 bases. In germline, CDR1 is SGHKS, CDR2 YYEKEE (reference sequence).

This clone was seen more than once but under ten times. The V and J genes are TRBV6-6 and TRBJ2-2; perhaps TRBD1 as D (6 bases). The CDR3 loop spans 13 amino acids. Trimming took 8 bases from V and 8 from J, leaving 15 bases between them. The germline V gene encodes CDR1 MNHNY and CDR2 SVGAGI (reference sequence). The CDR3 region has the DNA TGTGCCAGCTTCCAGACAGGTTTGGGGGAGCTGTTTTTT. It yields the protein CASFQTGLGELFF.

V is TRBV9 and J is TRBJ2-3; 7 bases line up with TRBD2. V gave up 4 bases and J gave up 0 bases; unmatched junction bases: 8. Germline V lookup: CDR1 SGDLS, CDR2 YYNGEE. The CDR3 extends over 16 amino acids. CDR3 sequence reads: CASSPRAGWSTDTQYF. DNA for the CDR3: TGTGCCAGCAGCCCTCGAGCGGGGTGGAGCACAGATACGCAGTATTTT.

This chain links TRBV2 with TRBJ2-7; no clear D gene. The germline gives CDR1 SNHLY, CDR2 FYNNEI. The CDR3 length is 16 residues. Trimming took 0 bases from V and 3 from J, leaving 15 bases between them. DNA of the CDR3: TGTGCCAGCAGTGAAGCCTGGCGGCCGGGTAACTACGAGCAGTACTTC. Protein: CASSEAWRPGNYEQYF.

This chain connects TRBV5-5 to TRBJ1-5; TRBD1 aligns across 8 bases. Germline V gene lookup returns CDR1 SGHKS and CDR2 YYEKEE (reference sequence). J lost 1 base, V lost 4 bases, and 4 bases had no gene match. This CDR3 spans 15 amino acids. This chain's CDR3 is CASSARTGSNQPQHF. The CDR3 region has the DNA TGTGCCAGCAGCGCAAGGACAGGGAGCAATCAGCCCCAGCATTTT.

This clone occurred a few times. This chain joins TRBV10-2 and TRBJ2-7; 11 bases are a match to TRBD2. CDR3 length: 14 amino acids. CDR1 and CDR2 (germline): WSHSY, SAAADI. With 6 bases clipped from V and 3 bases from J, the junction kept 4 bases outside the gene matches. The CDR3 nucleotides read TGCGCCAGCAGCCACGGGACTAGCGGCTACGAGCAGTACTTC. Translating it yields CASSHGTSGYEQYF.

This chain joins TRBV27 and TRBJ2-1; D may be TRBD2 (6 bases). Trimming took 2 bases from V and 7 from J, leaving 18 bases between them. Germline loops: CDR1 MNHEY, CDR2 SMNVEV (reference sequence). CDR3 length equals 16 residues. The CDR3 reads CASSLRRGQTANEQFF. CDR3 nucleotide sequence: TGTGCCAGCAGTTTACGGCGGGGCCAAACGGCGAATGAGCAGTTCTTC.

The V call is TRBV5-8, the J call TRBJ1-5, with 11 bases that match TRBD1. V shed 4 bases, J shed 3 bases, and the junction held 3 bases outside the gene matches. The CDR3 is 15 amino acids. In germline, CDR1 is SGHTS, CDR2 YDEGEE. As DNA, the CDR3 is TGTGCCAGCAGCCGGACAGGGGGCCCCAATCAGCCCCAGCATTTT. Its protein is CASSRTGGPNQPQHF.

With respect to this clone: The same CDR3 arises from other DNA sequences in this sample as well. V and J are TRBV5-1 and TRBJ2-1; 7 bases map to TRBD2. The V gene's germline CDR1 is SGHRS and CDR2 YFSETQ. The CDR3 length is 15 residues. J gave up 0 bases and V 4 bases, and 4 bases lay outside the gene matches. The CDR3 DNA reads TGCGCCAGCAGCCCCGGGGGGAGCTCCTACAATGAGCAGTTCTTC. It translates to CASSPGGSSYNEQFF.

CDR3 protein: CASSQDRGGSWEKLFF. The CDR3 DNA follows: TGCGCCAGCAGCCAAGATCGGGGGGGGAGCTGGGAAAAACTGTTTTTT. This chain connects TRBV4-1 to TRBJ1-4, with D possibly TRBD1 on 5 matching bases. The V gene lost 0 bases and the J gene lost 8 bases, with 16 bases spanning the gap. This CDR3 is built from 16 residues. Germline V gives CDR1 MGHRA, CDR2 YSYEKL.

The chain couples TRBV5-6 to TRBJ2-7; 7 bases align to TRBD1. There are 14 residues in the CDR3. V lost 4 bases to trimming and J lost 0 bases; unmatched junction nucleotides: 4. Germline lookup yields CDR1 SGHDT and CDR2 YYEEEE. The CDR3 DNA is TGTGCCAGCAGCCCCCGGGACAGCTCCTACGAGCAGTACTTC. It codes for CASSPRDSSYEQYF. The entire variable domain, with the rest obtained from reference TRBV5-6 and TRBJ2-7, is as follows: DAGVTQSPTHLIKTRGQQVTLRCSPKSGHDTVSWYQQALGQGPQFIFQYYEEEERQRGNFPDRFSGHQFPNYSSELNVNALLLGDSALYLCASSPRDSSYEQYFGPGTRLTVT.

This CDR3 reads CASSPNRGFYEQYF. In DNA, the CDR3 is TGCGCCAGCAGTCCTAATCGGGGATTCTACGAGCAGTACTTC. The chain joins TRBV5-1 to TRBJ2-7, with D possibly TRBD2 on 5 matching bases. The CDR3 has 14 residues. Germline V gene lookup returns CDR1 SGHRS and CDR2 YFSETQ. Trimming took 5 bases from V and 3 from J, leaving 15 bases between them.

This chain links TRBV21-1 with TRBJ1-2; no check of the table's D call, TRBD1, against the DNA was made. TRBV21-1 is assigned pseudogene status. The CDR3 runs to 12 residues. The DNA for the CDR3 is TGTGCCAGCAGCGACAGGGGAGTCGGCTACACCTTC. Translating it yields CASSDRGVGYTF.

The rearrangement joins TRBV18 to TRBJ2-1, with 8 bases lining up with TRBD2. V lost 3 bases to trimming and J lost 1 base; unmatched junction nucleotides: 5. The CDR3 length is 16 residues. The germline gives CDR1 KGHSH, CDR2 LQKENI. The CDR3, as DNA: TGTGCCAGCTCACCGATAGCGGGACCGTCCTACAATGAGCAGTTCTTC. It specifies CASSPIAGPSYNEQFF.

The rearrangement links TRBV5-1 to TRBJ2-5, with TRBD2 matching 11 bases. Germline CDR1 reads SGHRS; CDR2 reads YFSETQ. V gave up 4 bases and J gave up 2 bases; unmatched junction bases: 13. The CDR3 totals 18 residues. CDR3 residues: CASSTSRLAGRLQETQYF. DNA for the CDR3: TGCGCCAGCAGCACATCGAGACTAGCGGGACGACTACAAGAGACCCAGTACTTC.

The chain has TRBV5-1 and TRBJ2-7; possible D gene TRBD2, 6 bases. The CDR3 has 15 amino acids. Deletions cut 8 bases from V and 0 bases from J, with 18 bases between. Germline V gene data show CDR1 as SGHRS and CDR2 as YFSETQ. The CDR3 region is CASSLTAGGSYEQYF. Here the CDR3 DNA reads TGCGCCAGTTCCCTCACGGCCGGGGGCTCCTACGAGCAGTACTTC. Filled out from reference TRBV5-1 and TRBJ2-7, the complete variable domain reads KAGVTQTPRYLIKTRGQQVTLSCSPISGHRSVSWYQQTPGQGLQFLFEYFSETQRNKGNFPGRFSGRQFSNSRSEMNVSTLELGDSALYLCASSLTAGGSYEQYFGPGTRLTVT.

The J gene is TRBJ1-2, the V gene TRBV3-1 (or the pseudogene TRBV3-2), with 7 bases identical to TRBD1. Germline lookup yields CDR1 LGHDT and CDR2 YNNKEL (reference sequence). Trimming cost V 1 base and J 7 bases; bases outside gene matches: 12. This CDR3 comprises 16 residues. Here the CDR3 reads CASSQAGGWTGSGYTF. The CDR3 bases are TGTGCCAGCAGCCAAGCAGGGGGATGGACGGGATCTGGCTACACCTTC.

A few counts support this clone. The chain joins TRBV5-1 to TRBJ1-6; TRBD1 aligns across 8 bases. Germline CDR1 SGHRS, CDR2 YFSETQ. The CDR3 is made up of 15 amino acids. The V segment lost 4 bases and the J segment 5 bases; nucleotides outside the gene matches: 5. Here the CDR3 DNA reads TGCGCCAGCAGCCGGCCAGGGGGCGATAATTCACCCCTCCACTTT. This translates into CASSRPGGDNSPLHF.

This chain uses TRBV18 with TRBJ1-4; TRBD1 agrees at 7 bases. Unmatched junction bases numbered 6, after V lost 3 bases and J lost 8 bases. This CDR3 region has 14 residues. CDR1 is KGHSH and CDR2 is LQKENI in the germline V gene. CDR3: CASSPHKGGEKLFF. In nucleotides, the CDR3 is TGTGCCAGCTCACCGCACAAAGGGGGCGAAAAACTGTTTTTT. Complete variable domain (other parts from reference TRBV18 and TRBJ1-4): NAGVMQNPRHLVRRRGQEARLRCSPMKGHSHVYWYRQLPEEGLKFMVYLQKENIIDESGMPKERFSAEFPKEGPSILRIQQVVRGDSAAYFCASSPHKGGEKLFFGSGTQLSVL.

The CDR3: CASSLEAPPGWMNTEAFF. Here the CDR3 DNA reads TGTGCCAGCAGCTTAGAGGCACCTCCGGGGTGGATGAACACTGAAGCTTTCTTT. The chain links TRBV7-6 to TRBJ1-1; no reliable D call. Between the trimmed V and J ends, which lost 1 base and 0 bases, there was a span of 18 bases. This CDR3 spans 18 amino acids. Germline CDR1 and CDR2: SGHVS and FNYEAQ.

This clone appeared once. The chain recombines TRBV7-2 with TRBJ2-7, with 7 bases fitting TRBD1. Looked up from germline, CDR1 is SGHTA and CDR2 is FQGNSA. Germline trimming cut 0 bases from V and 3 bases from J; bases unmatched to any gene: 11. The CDR3 totals 17 residues. CDR3 amino acids: CASSLALVRDSGYEQYF. In DNA, the CDR3 is TGTGCCAGCAGCTTAGCGCTTGTTCGGGACAGCGGCTACGAGCAGTACTTC. Full variable domain (outside the CDR3, taken from reference TRBV7-2 and TRBJ2-7): GAGVSQSPSNKVTEKGKDVELRCDPISGHTALYWYRQSLGQGLEFLIYFQGNSAPDKSGLPSDRFSAERTGGSVSTLTIQRTQQEDSAVYLCASSLALVRDSGYEQYFGPGTRLTVT.

V gene TRBV28 combines with J gene TRBJ1-2; D gene unclear. Germline-derived CDR1 and CDR2 are MDHEN and SYDVKM. This CDR3 region has 16 residues. Trimming pared 3 bases from V and 5 bases from J, leaving 19 bases between. CDR3 sequence reads: CASSFSASAEMYGYTF. In DNA, the CDR3 is TGTGCCAGCAGTTTTTCGGCCTCGGCGGAAATGTATGGCTACACCTTC.